The 8 T cell receptor beta chains presented below share a single source sample, sequenced in a study of T-cell reconstitution after alpha-beta-depleted transplantation in children listed by TCRdb under 2016. Reading the label with the study, this specimen's treatment or condition is: allogeneic hematopoietic cell transplantation with graft depleted of TCRalphabeta T cells and CD19 B cells. The library relied on PCR. Instrument used: Illumina HiSeq 2500. To normalize quantification of the TCRbeta repertoire, the TCR libraries were built with molecular barcoding that relied on unique molecular identifiers. The public reads were quality trimmed at Q25 with fastp and then assembled into clones with MiXCR by TCRdb, keeping productive beta chains. Rows with a matching CDR3 protein are joined into one entry that keeps the most common DNA and genes. The sample data list 900,000 or so distinct CDR3 sequences, and under 20% of these were observed just once. Clones ranked in the top ten supply approximately 5% of the sample.

Sequences were derived from PBMCs, mostly from graft donor cells, sampled 360 days after TCRalphabeta/CD19-depleted stem cell transplant. These receptors came from a male patient younger than 18 who had a stem cell transplant for acute lymphoblastic leukemia, so the T cells may come from the graft donor.

This clonotype was detected only a few times. The rearrangement links TRBV5-1 to TRBJ2-7; TRBD1 might be the D (6 bases). Germline CDR1 SGHRS, CDR2 YFSETQ. V gave up 6 bases and J gave up 3 bases, with 10 bases separating them. The CDR3 length is 12 residues. This CDR3 is CASKEGGYEQYF. CDR3 DNA sequence: TGCGCCAGCAAGGAAGGGGGCTACGAGCAGTACTTC.

This chain connects TRBV12-3 or TRBV12-4 to TRBJ2-1; TRBD2 matches at 7 bases. This CDR3 has 16 amino acids. Trimming took 0 bases from V and 2 from J; bases not matched to a gene: 4. The CDR3 DNA follows: TGTGCCAGCAGTTTAGCGCGGGGGAGTACCTACAATGAGCAGTTCTTC. Amino acids: CASSLARGSTYNEQFF.

V usage is TRBV2 and J usage is TRBJ2-1; tentatively, D is TRBD2 (5 bases). Germline CDR1 reads SNHLY; CDR2 reads FYNNEI. CDR3 length: 11 residues. The V gene lost 10 bases and the J gene lost 4 bases, with 8 bases spanning the gap. The CDR3 DNA follows: TGTGCCAAATCGGGGTACAATGAGCAGTTCTTC. Its translation is CAKSGYNEQFF.

The chain couples TRBV5-1 to TRBJ2-6, with TRBD1 matching over 7 bases. The CDR3 consists of 15 residues. Trimming cost V 5 bases and J 4 bases; bases outside gene matches: 6. Looked up from germline, CDR1 is SGHRS and CDR2 is YFSETQ. The DNA of the CDR3 is TGCGCCAGCAGACACACAGGGGCAGGGGCCAACGTCCTGACTTTC. Translated, it gives CASRHTGAGANVLTF.

This rearrangement joins TRBV4-2 to TRBJ2-5, with 7 bases lining up with TRBD2. CDR1 is LGHNA, CDR2 YNFKEQ, per germline. CDR3 length: 15 amino acids. The ends lost 4 bases at V and 5 bases at J; junction bases unmatched: 10. CDR3 DNA: TGTGCCAGCAGCCCCCCCTGGACTAGGGGTGAGACCCAGTACTTC. Translating it yields CASSPPWTRGETQYF.

The chain uses TRBV9 and TRBJ2-2, with 7 positions matching TRBD2. The trim removed 0 bases at V and 3 bases at J, leaving 8 bases unmatched. There are 17 residues in the CDR3. Germline V gene lookup returns CDR1 SGDLS and CDR2 YYNGEE. The CDR3 sequence is CASSVEAGVRYTGELFF. CDR3 nucleotide sequence: TGTGCCAGCAGCGTAGAGGCGGGAGTAAGGTACACCGGGGAGCTGTTTTTT.

The sample holds many counts of this clonotype. The V and J genes are TRBV24-1 and TRBJ2-1; the D is unclear. The CDR3 runs 13 residues. Per germline, CDR1 KGHDR and CDR2 SFDVKD. Deletions cut 5 bases from V and 9 bases from J, with 13 bases between. CDR3 in amino acids: CATSGRTTTEQFF. The CDR3 nucleotides are TGTGCCACCAGTGGTAGGACCACCACTGAGCAGTTCTTC.

V and J are TRBV7-2 and TRBJ2-1; 8 bases align to TRBD2. The CDR3 is made up of 16 amino acids. CDR1 is SGHTA, CDR2 FQGNSA, per germline. Trimming at V came to 1 base and at J to 5 bases, leaving 7 bases not matched to a gene. CDR3 region: CASSLVKGLGDNEQFF. CDR3 nucleotides: TGTGCCAGCAGCTTAGTGAAGGGACTAGGAGACAATGAGCAGTTCTTC.